A selection of T cell receptor beta chains follows, all from one sample in a study of shared clonotypes between healthy human individuals. Some clones are missing from TCRdb's copy, which holds only in-frame ones; the method was immunoSEQ multiplex PCR. In the table there are roughly 2.2 million clones, 85% to 95% of which are singletons. Material for sequencing was naive CD4+ T cells from PBMCs. These receptors were obtained from a man younger than 35 in good health. Some clones in this sample may be carry-over from other donors' samples. The CDR3 runs from the conserved cysteine through the conserved F or W. D genes are given only for firm matches. Only part of the rows carry a size: once, few, many, or a class if the clone is expanded.

D: .; J: TRBJ2-5; V: TRBV27; size: .; CDR3: CASSFQAAYQETQYF; DNA: TGTGCCAGCAGTTTCCAAGCCGCGTATCAAGAGACCCAGTACTTC
D: TRBD1; J: TRBJ1-1; V: TRBV30; size: .; CDR3: CAWDRARAEAFF; DNA: TGTGCCTGGGACAGGGCGCGGGCTGAAGCTTTCTTT
D: TRBD1; J: TRBJ1-4; V: TRBV9; size: .; CDR3: CASSTGQGGGNEKLFF; DNA: TGTGCCAGCAGCACGGGACAGGGCGGGGGTAATGAAAAACTGTTTTTT
D: .; J: TRBJ1-3; V: TRBV30; size: .; CDR3: CAWSVQGGTTIYF; DNA: TGTGCCTGGAGTGTACAAGGGGGGACCACCATATATTTT
D: .; J: TRBJ2-7; V: TRBV5-1; size: .; CDR3: CASSPGLDKEQYF; DNA: TGCGCCAGCAGCCCAGGATTAGACAAGGAGCAGTACTTC
D: TRBD1; J: TRBJ1-2; V: TRBV28; size: .; CDR3: CAVTGTGISYTF; DNA: TGTGCTGTGACCGGGACAGGAATAAGCTACACCTTC
D: .; J: TRBJ2-3; V: TRBV7-2; size: .; CDR3: CASSLVLVGTDTQYF; DNA: TGTGCCAGCAGCTTAGTACTAGTTGGCACAGATACGCAGTATTTT
D: .; J: TRBJ1-2; V: TRBV7-2; size: .; CDR3: CASSLVGGDGYTF; DNA: TGTGCCAGCAGCTTAGTCGGTGGGGATGGCTACACCTTC
D: .; J: TRBJ1-5; V: TRBV21-1; size: once; CDR3: CASSNRHPRGGNQPQHF; DNA: TGTGCCAGCAGCAACCGACACCCCCGGGGCGGCAATCAGCCCCAGCATTTT
D: .; J: TRBJ1-5; V: TRBV19; size: .; CDR3: CASSIQTNQPQHF; DNA: TGTGCCAGTAGTATTCAAACAAATCAGCCCCAGCATTTT
D: TRBD1; J: TRBJ2-7; V: TRBV28; size: .; CDR3: CASTKRDRGHREQYF; DNA: TGTGCCAGCACGAAACGGGACAGGGGGCATCGGGAGCAGTACTTC
D: .; J: TRBJ2-6; V: TRBV5-4; size: .; CDR3: CASTTGVGLPGGANVLTF; DNA: TGTGCCAGCACCACTGGGGTTGGGCTCCCGGGCGGGGCCAACGTCCTGACTTTC
D: .; J: TRBJ1-1; V: TRBV18; size: .; CDR3: CASSPIELDTEAFF; DNA: TGTGCCAGCTCACCGATTGAGTTGGACACTGAAGCTTTCTTT
D: TRBD1; J: TRBJ2-7; V: TRBV29-1; size: .; CDR3: CSVGGGRGLDEQYF; DNA: TGCAGCGTTGGGGGCGGCAGGGGGCTCGACGAGCAGTACTTC
D: TRBD1; J: TRBJ2-7; V: TRBV29-1; size: once; CDR3: CSVGQGSHEQYF; DNA: TGCAGCGTTGGACAGGGGTCCCACGAGCAGTACTTC
D: .; J: TRBJ2-7; V: TRBV5-4; size: .; CDR3: CASSPARDGSYEQYF; DNA: TGTGCCAGCAGCCCCGCCCGGGACGGGTCCTACGAGCAGTACTTC
D: .; J: TRBJ2-5; V: TRBV5-4; size: .; CDR3: CASSFGGDQETQYF; DNA: TGTGCCAGCAGCTTCGGGGGCGATCAAGAGACCCAGTACTTC
D: TRBD1; J: TRBJ1-2; V: TRBV7-2; size: .; CDR3: CASSPQAQGAGGYTF; DNA: TGTGCCAGCAGCCCCCAGGCTCAGGGGGCTGGTGGCTACACCTTC
D: TRBD1; J: TRBJ2-1; V: TRBV4-1; size: .; CDR3: CASSLPYRDRGGEQFF; DNA: TGCGCCAGCAGCCTCCCGTACCGGGACAGGGGAGGTGAGCAGTTCTTC
D: .; J: TRBJ2-7; V: TRBV19; size: .; CDR3: CATSERGGKYEQYF; DNA: TGTGCCACCTCCGAGAGGGGGGGTAAGTACGAGCAGTACTTC
D: TRBD1; J: TRBJ2-2; V: TRBV5-1; size: .; CDR3: CASSLVPGQYGELFF; DNA: TGCGCCAGCAGCCTCGTCCCGGGACAGTACGGGGAGCTGTTTTTT
D: .; J: TRBJ2-7; V: TRBV18; size: .; CDR3: CASSPRDNGQVEQYF; DNA: TGTGCCAGCTCACCCCGGGACAATGGGCAGGTGGAGCAGTACTTC